The entry below describes one T cell receptor beta chain. The antigen remains undetermined. This record comes from a study of identical twins. Study-level findings and limits: Twins' excess sharing was less marked for out-of-frame beta sequences.

Carrying unique molecular identifiers, the cDNA also gained a universal primer site through template switching. Using its own MiXCR run on the 5' RACE reads, TCRdb lists one record per CDR3 protein. In the table there are 1.5 million or so distinct CDR3 sequences, roughly 35% of which are singletons. This TCR was recovered from a newborn girl in good health. The sample taken for sequencing was cord blood.

The CDR3 region has the DNA TGTGCCAGCAGCTTCCAGCGGGAGATTGGTGAGCAGTTCTTC. It translates to CASSFQREIGEQFF. The chain is built from TRBV7-2 and TRBJ2-1; 8 bases match TRBD2. After removal of 3 bases from V and 9 bases from J, the junction contained 7 bases not matched to a gene. The CDR3 length is 14 residues. CDR1 is SGHTA and CDR2 is FQGNSA in the germline V gene.